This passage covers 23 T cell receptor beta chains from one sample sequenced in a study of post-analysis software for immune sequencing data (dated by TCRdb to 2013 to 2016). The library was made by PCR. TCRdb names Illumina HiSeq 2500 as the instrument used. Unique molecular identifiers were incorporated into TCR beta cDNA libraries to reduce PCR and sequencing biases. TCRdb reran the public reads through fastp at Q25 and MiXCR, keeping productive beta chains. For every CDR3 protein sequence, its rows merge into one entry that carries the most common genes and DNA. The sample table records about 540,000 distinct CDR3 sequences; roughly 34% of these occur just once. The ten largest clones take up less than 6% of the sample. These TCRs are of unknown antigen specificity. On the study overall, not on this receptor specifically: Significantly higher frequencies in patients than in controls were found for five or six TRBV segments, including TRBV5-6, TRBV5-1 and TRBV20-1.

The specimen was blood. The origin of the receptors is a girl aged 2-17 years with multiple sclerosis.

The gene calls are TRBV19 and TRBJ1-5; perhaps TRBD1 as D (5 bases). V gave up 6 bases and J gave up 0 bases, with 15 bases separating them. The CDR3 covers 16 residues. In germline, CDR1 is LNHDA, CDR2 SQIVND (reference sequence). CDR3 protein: CASSPQGQDSNQPQHF. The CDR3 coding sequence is TGTGCCAGTAGCCCCCAGGGCCAGGATAGCAATCAGCCCCAGCATTTT.

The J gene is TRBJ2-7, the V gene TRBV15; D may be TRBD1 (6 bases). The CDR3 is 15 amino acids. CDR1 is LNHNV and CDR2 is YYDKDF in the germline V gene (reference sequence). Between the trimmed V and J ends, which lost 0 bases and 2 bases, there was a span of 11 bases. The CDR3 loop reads CATSRDQGPTYEQYF. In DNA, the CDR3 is TGTGCCACCAGCAGAGATCAGGGGCCAACCTACGAGCAGTACTTC.

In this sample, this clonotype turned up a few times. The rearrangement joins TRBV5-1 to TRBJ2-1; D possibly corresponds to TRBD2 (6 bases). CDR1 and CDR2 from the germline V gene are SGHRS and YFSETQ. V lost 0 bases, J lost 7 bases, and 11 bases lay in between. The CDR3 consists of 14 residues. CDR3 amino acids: CASSLDGGENEQFF. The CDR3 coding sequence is TGCGCCAGCAGCTTGGACGGGGGAGAGAATGAGCAGTTCTTC. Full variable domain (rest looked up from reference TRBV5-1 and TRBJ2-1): KAGVTQTPRYLIKTRGQQVTLSCSPISGHRSVSWYQQTPGQGLQFLFEYFSETQRNKGNFPGRFSGRQFSNSRSEMNVSTLELGDSALYLCASSLDGGENEQFFGPGTRLTVL.

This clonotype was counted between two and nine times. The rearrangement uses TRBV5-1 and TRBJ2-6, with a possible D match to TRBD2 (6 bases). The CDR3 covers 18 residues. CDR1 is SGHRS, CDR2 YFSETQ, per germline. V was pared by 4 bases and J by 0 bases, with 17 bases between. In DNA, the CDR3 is TGCGCCAGCAGCCCCACGGGGACTCACAGCTCTGGGGCCAACGTCCTGACTTTC. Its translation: CASSPTGTHSSGANVLTF.

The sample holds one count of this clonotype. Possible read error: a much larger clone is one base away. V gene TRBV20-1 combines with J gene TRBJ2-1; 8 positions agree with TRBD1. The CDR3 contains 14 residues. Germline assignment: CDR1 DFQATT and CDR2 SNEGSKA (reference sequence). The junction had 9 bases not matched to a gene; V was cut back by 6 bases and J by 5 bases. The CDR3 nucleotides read TGCAGTGCCAGCCGGACAGGGACCGACAATGAGCAGTTCTTC. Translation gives CSASRTGTDNEQFF.

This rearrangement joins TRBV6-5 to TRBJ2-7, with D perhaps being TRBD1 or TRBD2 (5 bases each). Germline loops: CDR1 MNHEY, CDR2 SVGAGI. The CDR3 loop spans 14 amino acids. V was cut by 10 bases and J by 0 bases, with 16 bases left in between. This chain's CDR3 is CATSGRDRSYEQYF. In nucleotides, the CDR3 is TGTGCCACCTCGGGGCGAGACCGCTCCTACGAGCAGTACTTC.

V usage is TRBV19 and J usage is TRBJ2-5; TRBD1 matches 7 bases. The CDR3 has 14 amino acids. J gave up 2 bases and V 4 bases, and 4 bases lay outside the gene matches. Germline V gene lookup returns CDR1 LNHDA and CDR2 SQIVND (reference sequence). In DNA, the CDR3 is TGTGCCAGTAGTAAGACAGGGTATCAAGAGACCCAGTACTTC. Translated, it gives CASSKTGYQETQYF.

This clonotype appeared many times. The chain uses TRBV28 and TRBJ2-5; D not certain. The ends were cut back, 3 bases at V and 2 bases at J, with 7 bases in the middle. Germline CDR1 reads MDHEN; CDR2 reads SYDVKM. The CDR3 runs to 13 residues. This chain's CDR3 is CASSLGEQETQYF. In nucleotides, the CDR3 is TGTGCCAGCAGTTTGGGCGAACAAGAGACCCAGTACTTC. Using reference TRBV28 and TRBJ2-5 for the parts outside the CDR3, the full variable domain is DVKVTQSSRYLVKRTGEKVFLECVQDMDHENMFWYRQDPGLGLRLIYFSYDVKMKEKGDIPEGYSVSREKKERFSLILESASTNQTSMYLCASSLGEQETQYFGPGTRLLVL.

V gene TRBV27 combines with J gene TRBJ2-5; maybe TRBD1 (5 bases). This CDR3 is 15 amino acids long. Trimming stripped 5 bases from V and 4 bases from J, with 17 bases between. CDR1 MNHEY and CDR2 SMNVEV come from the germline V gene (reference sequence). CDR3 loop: CASSPRRTYGETQYF. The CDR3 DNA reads TGTGCCAGCAGTCCCCGAAGGACATATGGAGAGACCCAGTACTTC.

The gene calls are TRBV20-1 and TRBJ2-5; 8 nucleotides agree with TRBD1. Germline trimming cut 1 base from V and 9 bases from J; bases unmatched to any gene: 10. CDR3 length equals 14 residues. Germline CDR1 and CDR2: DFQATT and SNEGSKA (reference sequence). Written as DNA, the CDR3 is TGCAGTGCTAGAGCATCGACAGGGGCTGAGGCCCAGTACTTC. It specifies CSARASTGAEAQYF.

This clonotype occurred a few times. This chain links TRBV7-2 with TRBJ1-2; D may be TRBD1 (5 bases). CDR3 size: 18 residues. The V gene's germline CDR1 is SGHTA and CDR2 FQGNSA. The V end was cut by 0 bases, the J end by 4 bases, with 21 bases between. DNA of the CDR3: TGTGCCAGCAGCTTAGCCTTCGCAGGGCGGTATACAACCTATGGCTACACCTTC. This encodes CASSLAFAGRYTTYGYTF.

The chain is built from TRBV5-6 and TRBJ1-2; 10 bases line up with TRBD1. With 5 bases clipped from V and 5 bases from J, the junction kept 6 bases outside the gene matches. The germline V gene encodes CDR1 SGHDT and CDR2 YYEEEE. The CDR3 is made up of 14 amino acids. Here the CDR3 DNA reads TGTGCCAGCAGACCCGGGACAGGGGTATATGGCTACACCTTC. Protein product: CASRPGTGVYGYTF.

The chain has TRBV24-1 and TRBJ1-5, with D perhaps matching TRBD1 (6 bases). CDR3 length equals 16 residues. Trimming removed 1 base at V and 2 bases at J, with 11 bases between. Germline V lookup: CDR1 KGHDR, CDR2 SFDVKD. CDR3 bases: TGTGCCACCAGTGATTTTTCAGGGGATGGCAATCAGCCCCAGCATTTT. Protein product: CATSDFSGDGNQPQHF.

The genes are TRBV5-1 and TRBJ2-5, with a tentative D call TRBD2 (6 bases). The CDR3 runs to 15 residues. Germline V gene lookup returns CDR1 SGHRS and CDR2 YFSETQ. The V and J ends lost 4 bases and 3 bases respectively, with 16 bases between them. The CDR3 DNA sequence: TGCGCCAGCAGCCCCCGGGTTCCGGGAGAAGAGACCCAGTACTTC. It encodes CASSPRVPGEETQYF.

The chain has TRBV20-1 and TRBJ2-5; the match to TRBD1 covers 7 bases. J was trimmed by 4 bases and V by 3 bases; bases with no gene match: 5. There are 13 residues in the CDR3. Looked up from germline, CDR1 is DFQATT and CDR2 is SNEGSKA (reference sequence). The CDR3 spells CSAREHRGETQYF. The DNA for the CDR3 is TGCAGTGCTAGGGAACACAGGGGAGAGACCCAGTACTTC.

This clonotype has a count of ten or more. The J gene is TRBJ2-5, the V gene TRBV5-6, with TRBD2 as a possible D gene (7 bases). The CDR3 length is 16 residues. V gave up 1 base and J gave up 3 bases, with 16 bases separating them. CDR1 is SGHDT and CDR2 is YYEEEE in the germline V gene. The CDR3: CASSLRGGPKEETQYF. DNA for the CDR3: TGTGCCAGCAGCTTGAGGGGGGGGCCGAAGGAAGAGACCCAGTACTTC.

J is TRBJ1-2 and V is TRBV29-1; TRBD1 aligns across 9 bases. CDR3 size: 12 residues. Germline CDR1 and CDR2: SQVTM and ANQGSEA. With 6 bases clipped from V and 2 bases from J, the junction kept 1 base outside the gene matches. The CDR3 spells CSVGTGNYGYTF. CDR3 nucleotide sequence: TGCAGCGTGGGGACAGGGAACTATGGCTACACCTTC.

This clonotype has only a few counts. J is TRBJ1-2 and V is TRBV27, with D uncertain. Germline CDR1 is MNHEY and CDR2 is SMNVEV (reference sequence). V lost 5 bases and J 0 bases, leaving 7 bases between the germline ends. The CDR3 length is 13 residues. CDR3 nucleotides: TGTGCCAGCAGTCCCTGGACTAACTATGGCTACACCTTC. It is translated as CASSPWTNYGYTF.

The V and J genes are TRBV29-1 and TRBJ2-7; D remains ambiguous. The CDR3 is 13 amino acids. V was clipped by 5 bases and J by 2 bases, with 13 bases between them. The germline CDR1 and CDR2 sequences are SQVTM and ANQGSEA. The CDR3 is CSVQHLNPYEQYF. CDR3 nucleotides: TGCAGCGTTCAGCATCTTAATCCCTACGAGCAGTACTTC.

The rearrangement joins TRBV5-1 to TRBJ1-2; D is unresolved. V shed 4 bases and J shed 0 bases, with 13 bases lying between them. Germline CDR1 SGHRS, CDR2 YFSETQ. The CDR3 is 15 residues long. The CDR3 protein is CASSQESLANYGYTF. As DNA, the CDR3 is TGCGCCAGCAGCCAAGAATCACTAGCTAACTATGGCTACACCTTC. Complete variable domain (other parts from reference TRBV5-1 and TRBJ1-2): KAGVTQTPRYLIKTRGQQVTLSCSPISGHRSVSWYQQTPGQGLQFLFEYFSETQRNKGNFPGRFSGRQFSNSRSEMNVSTLELGDSALYLCASSQESLANYGYTFGSGTRLTVV.

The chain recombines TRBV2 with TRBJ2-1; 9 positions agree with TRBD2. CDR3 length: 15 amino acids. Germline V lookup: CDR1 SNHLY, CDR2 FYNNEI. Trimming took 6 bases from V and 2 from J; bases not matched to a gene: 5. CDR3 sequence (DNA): TGTGCCAGCAGCGAGACTAGCGGCCCCTACAATGAGCAGTTCTTC. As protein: CASSETSGPYNEQFF.

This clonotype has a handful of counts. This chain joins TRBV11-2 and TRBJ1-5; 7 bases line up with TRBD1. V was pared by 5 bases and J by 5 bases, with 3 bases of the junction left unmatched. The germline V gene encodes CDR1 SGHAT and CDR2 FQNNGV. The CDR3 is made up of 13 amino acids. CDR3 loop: CASSPDRDQPQHF. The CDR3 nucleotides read TGTGCCAGCAGCCCTGACAGGGATCAGCCCCAGCATTTT.

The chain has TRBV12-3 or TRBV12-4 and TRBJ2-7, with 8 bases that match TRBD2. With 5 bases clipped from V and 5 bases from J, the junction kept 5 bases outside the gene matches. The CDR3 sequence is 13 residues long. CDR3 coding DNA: TGTGCCAGCAGTCATTCTAGCGGGCACGAGCAGTACTTC. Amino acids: CASSHSSGHEQYF.